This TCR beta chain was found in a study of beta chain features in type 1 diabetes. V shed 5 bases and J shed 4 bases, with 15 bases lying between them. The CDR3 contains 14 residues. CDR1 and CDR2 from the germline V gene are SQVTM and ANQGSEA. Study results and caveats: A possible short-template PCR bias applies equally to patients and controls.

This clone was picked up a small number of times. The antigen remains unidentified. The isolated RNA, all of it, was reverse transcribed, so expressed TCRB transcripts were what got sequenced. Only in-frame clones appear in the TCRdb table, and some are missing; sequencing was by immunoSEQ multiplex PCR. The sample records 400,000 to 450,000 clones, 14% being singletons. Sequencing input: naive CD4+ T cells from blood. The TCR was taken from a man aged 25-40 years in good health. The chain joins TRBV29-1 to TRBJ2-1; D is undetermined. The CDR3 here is CSVIHAELYNEQFF. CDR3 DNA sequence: TGCAGCGTTATCCACGCCGAGTTGTACAATGAGCAGTTCTTC.